This T cell receptor (beta chain) was obtained from a study of shared clonotypes between healthy human individuals. About the study: For every donor, three CD4 naive, three CD4 memory, two CD8 naive and one CD8 memory plates were used. General observations from the study: Represented genetic and exposure-history diversity was restricted by having few donors.

Of note for this clone: As yet, its antigen is unknown.

TCRdb's table, derived via immunoSEQ multiplex PCR, lists solely in-frame clones and lacks some. Altogether about 980,000 clones are present, 76% being singletons, with the ten largest covering roughly 1.5%. Sequenced: memory CD4+ T cells sorted from blood. Described subset: CD45RA-negative fraction. The TCR was taken from a man aged 18 to 30 in good health.

The CDR3 loop is CASRIEGNLQHEQFF. CDR3 DNA: TGTGCCAGCAGGATCGAAGGGAATTTACAGCATGAGCAGTTCTTC. This chain uses TRBV7-2 with TRBJ2-1; no reliable D call. CDR3 length: 15 amino acids. Trimming stripped 6 bases from V and 8 bases from J, with 20 bases between. The germline gives CDR1 SGHTA, CDR2 FQGNSA.